The 10 T cell receptor beta chains below come from one sample, sequenced in a study of blood T cell repertoires in COVID-19. Measured with immunoSEQ multiplex PCR; TCRdb has only the in-frame clones, and not every one. The sample consists of some 200,000 clones, 80% to 85% of them appearing once. Sequencing was carried out using peripheral blood. The source of these receptors is a woman in her 30s who had recovered from COVID-19.

This chain joins TRBV20-1 and TRBJ2-1, with D unresolved. The V gene's germline CDR1 is DFQATT and CDR2 SNEGSKA (reference sequence). This CDR3 is 11 amino acids long. The chain's CDR3 is CRADSYNEQFF. In DNA, the CDR3 is TGCAGGGCGGACTCCTACAATGAGCAGTTCTTC.

The gene calls are TRBV28 and TRBJ2-7; 10 bases align to TRBD2. Trimming cost V 5 bases and J 7 bases; bases outside gene matches: 14. The germline CDR1 and CDR2 sequences are MDHEN and SYDVKM. There are 16 residues in the CDR3. CDR3 region: CASSPEASGRHGEQYF. CDR3 nucleotide sequence: TGTGCCAGCAGTCCCGAGGCTAGCGGGAGACACGGAGAGCAGTACTTC.

This chain connects TRBV27 to TRBJ2-1; possibly TRBD1 for D (7 bases). V shed 4 bases and J shed 0 bases, with 13 bases lying between them. CDR1 MNHEY and CDR2 SMNVEV come from the germline V gene (reference sequence). CDR3 length: 16 amino acids. The DNA of the CDR3 is TGTGCCAGCAGTTACGCGGGACAGACCTCCTACAATGAGCAGTTCTTC. Its translation is CASSYAGQTSYNEQFF.

The chain carries TRBV12-2 and TRBJ1-3; TRBD1, as called in the table, went unchecked against the DNA. TRBV12-2 is an annotated pseudogene. This CDR3 spans 15 amino acids. CDR3 DNA: TGTGCAAGTCGCCCTCAGGGGGCAGGTGGAAACACCATATATTTT. Its translation is CASRPQGAGGNTIYF.

The V call is TRBV12-3 or TRBV12-4, the J call TRBJ1-1; D unresolved. V lost 7 bases to trimming and J lost 4 bases, with 7 bases between them. The CDR3 runs 11 residues. CDR3 in DNA: TGTGCCAGCACCTACGGCACTGAAGCTTTCTTT. It is translated as CASTYGTEAFF.

V usage is TRBV2 and J usage is TRBJ1-4; 8 bases fit TRBD1. The CDR3 is 15 amino acids. CDR1 is SNHLY and CDR2 is FYNNEI in the germline V gene. V was clipped by 6 bases and J by 8 bases; unmatched bases: 11. CDR3 sequence reads: CASRAGTGYEEKLFF. CDR3 DNA: TGTGCCAGCAGAGCAGGGACAGGTTATGAGGAAAAACTGTTTTTT.

This rearrangement joins TRBV24-1 to TRBJ2-5; a weak D match, TRBD2 (5 bases). V was clipped by 7 bases and J by 4 bases, with 9 bases between them. The CDR3 covers 12 residues. Per the germline V gene, CDR1 is KGHDR and CDR2 is SFDVKD. The DNA for the CDR3 is TGTGCCACCAGCGGGGTCGCAGAGACCCAGTACTTC. Translated: CATSGVAETQYF.

The chain carries TRBV6-4 and TRBJ1-4; D gene uncertain. The CDR3 covers 14 residues. CDR1 and CDR2 (germline): MRHNA, SNTAGT. V was pared by 0 bases and J by 6 bases, with 8 bases between. The CDR3 nucleotides read TGTGCCAGCAGTGACTCGATAGGAGATGAAAAACTGTTTTTT. Its translation is CASSDSIGDEKLFF.

The chain employs TRBV27 and TRBJ2-1; 11 nucleotides line up with TRBD2. J lost 3 bases, V lost 6 bases, and 4 bases had no gene match. This CDR3 contains 15 residues. Looked up from germline, CDR1 is MNHEY and CDR2 is SMNVEV (reference sequence). The CDR3 nucleotides read TGTGCCAGCAGAACGACTAGCGGGAACTACAATGAGCAGTTCTTC. It translates to CASRTTSGNYNEQFF.

The CDR3 sequence: CGGPRGPYTEAFF. CDR3 coding DNA: TGCGGAGGGCCCAGGGGGCCTTACACTGAAGCTTTCTTT. The chain recombines TRBV29-1 with TRBJ1-1; 8 positions match TRBD1. Germline V gene data show CDR1 as SQVTM and CDR2 as ANQGSEA. The CDR3 consists of 13 residues.